These 3 T cell receptor beta chains originate from one sample sequenced in a study of blood T cell repertoires in COVID-19. Some clones are missing from TCRdb's copy, which holds only in-frame ones; the method was immunoSEQ multiplex PCR. Of roughly 190,000 clones listed, nearly 90% are singletons. The sequenced sample was peripheral blood. The receptors were sampled from a man in his 60s with active or convalescent COVID-19.

This sequence joins TRBV7-8 and TRBJ1-2, with a weak D call TRBD1 (6 bases). The CDR3 runs to 15 residues. The V and J ends lost 9 bases and 3 bases respectively, with 20 bases between them. The germline V gene has CDR1 SGHVS and CDR2 FQNEAQ. CDR3 in amino acids: CASTPRGGSDYGYTF. In nucleotides, the CDR3 is TGTGCCAGTACCCCAAGGGGGGGTAGTGACTATGGCTACACCTTC.

The chain carries TRBV5-6 and TRBJ1-1; 8 bases agree with TRBD1. The germline V gene has CDR1 SGHDT and CDR2 YYEEEE. The ends lost 0 bases at V and 4 bases at J; junction bases unmatched: 5. The CDR3 covers 15 residues. The CDR3, as DNA: TGTGCCAGCAGCTTGGGACAGGGGTTTGGCACTGAAGCTTTCTTT. This sequence encodes CASSLGQGFGTEAFF.

The chain has TRBV6-1 and TRBJ1-2; weak D call: TRBD1 (6 bases). V lost 4 bases and J lost 4, with 19 bases in between. This CDR3 comprises 16 residues. CDR1 and CDR2 (germline): MNHNS, SASEGT. CDR3 bases: TGTGCCAGCAGTGGAACAGGGATGATCGCCCTCTATGGCTACACCTTC. It codes for CASSGTGMIALYGYTF.